This passage covers 9 T cell receptor beta chains from one sample sequenced in a study of T cells in localized non-small cell lung cancer. Only in-frame clones appear in the TCRdb table, and some are missing; sequencing was by immunoSEQ multiplex PCR. The repertoire holds 20,000 to 30,000 clones, with roughly 90% as singletons. This sample comprised peripheral blood, obtained before any cancer treatment. These receptors were collected from a female donor over 55 with stage I lung adenocarcinoma.

The chain carries TRBV19 and TRBJ1-1, with 8 bases aligning to TRBD1. CDR1 is LNHDA, CDR2 SQIVND, per germline (reference sequence). The CDR3 loop spans 16 amino acids. With 5 bases clipped from V and 0 bases from J, the junction kept 8 bases outside the gene matches. CDR3 sequence (DNA): TGTGCCAGTAGTCCCGGACAGGGAATTATGAACACTGAAGCTTTCTTT. It encodes CASSPGQGIMNTEAFF.

The chain links TRBV11-3 to TRBJ2-3; D may be TRBD1 or TRBD2 (6 bases each). CDR3 size: 16 residues. V lost 0 bases and J lost 3, with 13 bases in between. Germline V lookup: CDR1 SGHNT, CDR2 YENEEA. The CDR3 DNA is TGTGCCAGCAGCTTAGAATTCGGGGGCGCGACAGATACGCAGTATTTT. Translation: CASSLEFGGATDTQYF.

The rearrangement joins TRBV30 to TRBJ1-3; D possibly corresponds to TRBD1 (6 bases). CDR3 length: 12 residues. The germline V gene has CDR1 GTSNPN and CDR2 SVGIG (reference sequence). The ends were cut back, 3 bases at V and 6 bases at J, with 9 bases in the middle. The CDR3 is CAWSPGENTIYF. The CDR3 DNA reads as TGTGCCTGGAGCCCAGGGGAAAACACCATATATTTT.

This clone came up a few times. This chain connects TRBV19 to TRBJ1-2, with 8 positions matching TRBD1. This CDR3 is 14 amino acids long. Germline V gives CDR1 LNHDA, CDR2 SQIVND (reference sequence). Losses at the gene ends were 5 bases for V and 8 bases for J; bases not matched to a gene: 10. Here the CDR3 DNA reads TGTGCCAGTAGTCCAGCCGGGACAGGAGTCGGCTACACCTTC. It encodes CASSPAGTGVGYTF.

Here the CDR3 reads CASSVEASEETQYF. DNA for the CDR3: TGTGCCAGCAGCGTAGAGGCTAGTGAGGAGACCCAGTACTTC. J is TRBJ2-5 and V is TRBV9, with D hard to call. The V end lost 0 bases, the J end lost 5 bases, and 11 bases lay between the germline ends. This CDR3 is 14 amino acids long. The V gene's germline CDR1 is SGDLS and CDR2 YYNGEE.

Only a few counts were recorded for this clone. The J gene is TRBJ2-7, the V gene TRBV5-1; 10 bases are a match to TRBD2. The V gene's germline CDR1 is SGHRS and CDR2 YFSETQ. This CDR3 spans 15 amino acids. Losses at the gene ends were 3 bases for V and 0 bases for J; bases not matched to a gene: 3. The CDR3 DNA is TGCGCCAGCAGCTGGCTAGCGGGAGACTCCTACGAGCAGTACTTC. This gives the protein CASSWLAGDSYEQYF.

The J gene is TRBJ1-1, the V gene TRBV10-3; TRBD1 is a possible D gene (6 bases). V shed 4 bases and J shed 1 base, with 16 bases lying between them. Germline values: CDR1 ENHRY, CDR2 SYGVKD. This CDR3 region has 16 residues. The CDR3 sequence: CAISAVGTGWNTEAFF. CDR3 DNA: TGTGCCATCAGTGCGGTTGGAACAGGGTGGAACACTGAAGCTTTCTTT.

The V and J genes are TRBV29-1 and TRBJ2-3, with D maybe TRBD1 (6 bases). Trimming shortened V by 6 bases and J by 8 bases, and 15 bases separated the two germline ends. Germline CDR1 and CDR2: SQVTM and ANQGSEA. CDR3 length: 12 amino acids. In nucleotides, the CDR3 is TGCAGCGTCGGATCAGGGGAAGTTACGCAGTATTTT. Translation: CSVGSGEVTQYF.

The rearrangement links TRBV19 to TRBJ1-3; D possibly corresponds to TRBD1 (6 bases). The V and J ends lost 4 bases and 1 base respectively, with 14 bases between them. CDR3 size: 16 residues. Germline CDR1 is LNHDA and CDR2 is SQIVND (reference sequence). CDR3 sequence: CASSTPDRESGNTIYF. The DNA of the CDR3 is TGTGCCAGTAGTACTCCGGACAGAGAGTCTGGAAACACCATATATTTT. The full variable domain, completed using reference TRBV19 and TRBJ1-3, is DGGITQSPKYLFRKEGQNVTLSCEQNLNHDAMYWYRQDPGQGLRLIYYSQIVNDFQKGDIAEGYSVSREKKESFPLTVTSAQKNPTAFYLCASSTPDRESGNTIYFGEGSWLTVV.